The 9 T cell receptor beta chains below all came from one sample that was sequenced in a study of shared clonotypes between healthy human individuals. Profiling relied on immunoSEQ multiplex PCR, and the TCRdb table lists in-frame clones only, not all of them. The sample lists some 2,000,000 clones; approximately 95% were seen once. Sequenced material: naive CD4+ T cells sorted from blood. The subset was: CD45RA+ positively selected. The receptors derive from a man between 18 and 29 years old in good health.

The chain joins TRBV4-1 to TRBJ1-4; TRBD1 is a possible D gene (5 bases). V lost 4 bases to trimming and J lost 7 bases, with 19 bases between them. This CDR3 region has 16 residues. CDR1 MGHRA and CDR2 YSYEKL come from the germline V gene. CDR3 sequence (DNA): TGCGCCAGCAGCCGAGACCTCGGGACCCGGGGTGAAAAACTGTTTTTT. Amino acids: CASSRDLGTRGEKLFF.

Only one count was recorded for this clone. The genes are TRBV7-9 and TRBJ2-3, with D possibly being TRBD2 (6 bases). The CDR3 has 16 residues. V lost 5 bases and J lost 0, with 15 bases in between. Germline CDR1 and CDR2: SEHNR and FQNEAQ (reference sequence). CDR3 DNA: TGTGCCAGCAGCCCAGTTGGGCGGGAAAGCACAGATACGCAGTATTTT. Translating it yields CASSPVGRESTDTQYF.

The chain uses TRBV11-2 and TRBJ2-2; TRBD1 might be the D (6 bases). The CDR3 has 14 amino acids. Trimming removed 5 bases at V and 5 bases at J, with 12 bases between. CDR1 and CDR2 (germline): SGHAT, FQNNGV. The CDR3 is CASSRNRETGELFF. CDR3 bases: TGTGCCAGCAGCCGAAACAGGGAAACCGGGGAGCTGTTTTTT.

The CDR3 DNA follows: TGTGCCAGCAGCTCAGGACAGGGGGCCGCCGGGGAGCTGTTTTTT. Translated, it gives CASSSGQGAAGELFF. V is TRBV9 and J is TRBJ2-2, with 11 bases identical to TRBD1. V lost 4 bases, J lost 6 bases, and 5 bases stayed unmatched. Germline assignment: CDR1 SGDLS and CDR2 YYNGEE. CDR3 length equals 15 residues.

The V and J genes are TRBV7-8 and TRBJ2-1; D ambiguous. The length of the CDR3 is 18 residues. The germline V gene has CDR1 SGHVS and CDR2 FQNEAQ. Trimming shortened V by 5 bases and J by 6 bases, and 26 bases separated the two germline ends. The CDR3 DNA reads as TGTGCCAGCAGCCCGCCGGTTACAGACTTAACTCTCCTCAATGAGCAGTTCTTC. Amino acid sequence: CASSPPVTDLTLLNEQFF.

This clone came up once. The chain links TRBV10-2 to TRBJ2-7; unclear D gene. Germline V gene lookup returns CDR1 WSHSY and CDR2 SAAADI. The ends were cut back, 6 bases at V and 0 bases at J, with 9 bases in the middle. The CDR3 covers 13 residues. Here the CDR3 reads CASRLASSYEQYF. The CDR3 bases are TGCGCCAGCAGACTGGCCAGCTCCTACGAGCAGTACTTC.

This rearrangement joins TRBV11-2 to TRBJ2-7, with D perhaps matching TRBD2 (5 bases). The V end was cut by 4 bases, the J end by 3 bases, with 19 bases between. From germline, CDR1 is SGHAT and CDR2 FQNNGV. This CDR3 region has 16 residues. The DNA of the CDR3 is TGTGCCAGCAGCTCACATGGTAGGGAGAATAGCTACGAGCAGTACTTC. Translated, it gives CASSSHGRENSYEQYF.

Only one count was recorded for this clone. V and J are TRBV5-4 and TRBJ2-5; D might be TRBD2 (7 bases). From germline, CDR1 is SGHNT and CDR2 YYREEE (reference sequence). The CDR3 has 16 residues. Trimming pared 2 bases from V and 5 bases from J, leaving 19 bases between. The CDR3 DNA follows: TGTGCCAGCAGCTTAACCCTAGGGGCGGGGGCCGAGACCCAGTACTTC. Encoded protein: CASSLTLGAGAETQYF.

This clone appeared once. As DNA, the CDR3 is TGTGCTAGTGGTTCGGGACAAACTTCGGGCAATCAGCCCCAGCATTTT. Its protein is CASGSGQTSGNQPQHF. The chain is built from TRBV12-5 and TRBJ1-5, with a tentative D call TRBD1 (6 bases). CDR1 LGHNT and CDR2 FRNRAP come from the germline V gene. Trimming stripped 4 bases from V and 2 bases from J, with 15 bases between. The CDR3 covers 16 residues.